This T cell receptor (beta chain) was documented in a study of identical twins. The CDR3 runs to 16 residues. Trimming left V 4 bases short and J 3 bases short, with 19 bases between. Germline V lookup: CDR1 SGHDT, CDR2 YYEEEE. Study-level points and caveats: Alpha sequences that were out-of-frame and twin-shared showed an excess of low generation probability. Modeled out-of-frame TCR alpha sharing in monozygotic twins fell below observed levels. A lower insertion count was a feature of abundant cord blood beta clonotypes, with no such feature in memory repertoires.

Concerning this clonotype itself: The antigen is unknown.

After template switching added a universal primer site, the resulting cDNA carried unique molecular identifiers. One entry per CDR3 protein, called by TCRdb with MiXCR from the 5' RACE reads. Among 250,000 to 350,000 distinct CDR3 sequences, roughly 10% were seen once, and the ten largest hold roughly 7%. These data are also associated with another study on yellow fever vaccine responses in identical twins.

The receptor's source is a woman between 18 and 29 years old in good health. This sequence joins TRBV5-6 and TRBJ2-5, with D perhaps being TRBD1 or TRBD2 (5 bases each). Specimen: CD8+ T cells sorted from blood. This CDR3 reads CASSPEERGAEETQYF. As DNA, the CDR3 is TGTGCCAGCAGCCCAGAGGAGAGGGGAGCTGAAGAGACCCAGTACTTC.